Following are 31 T cell receptor beta chains from one sample sequenced in a study of OX40 agonist ivuxolimab in advanced cancers. Profiling relied on immunoSEQ multiplex PCR, and the TCRdb table lists in-frame clones only, not all of them. Here the sample spans tens of thousands of clones, around 84% being singletons. The sequences come from CD4+ or CD8+ T cells sorted from blood, collected in a trial of the OX40 agonist ivuxolimab. The receptors stem from an adult with an advanced solid tumor such as melanoma, head and neck, liver or kidney cancer.

The chain joins TRBV7-3 to TRBJ2-7; D gene unclear. V was clipped by 0 bases and J by 4 bases, with 13 bases between them. The length of the CDR3 is 15 residues. CDR1 SGHTA and CDR2 FQGTGA come from the germline V gene. In DNA form, the CDR3 reads TGTGCCAGCAGCTTAACGTTCGGACCTTCGTACGAGCAGTACTTC. Its translation: CASSLTFGPSYEQYF.

This rearrangement joins TRBV6-6 to TRBJ1-5, with 9 nucleotides matching TRBD1. This CDR3 contains 13 residues. Germline values: CDR1 MNHNY, CDR2 SVGAGI (reference sequence). The trim removed 5 bases at V and 7 bases at J, leaving 3 bases unmatched. In DNA form, the CDR3 reads TGTGCCAGCAGTGAGACAGGGGGACAGCCCCAGCATTTT. Its protein product is CASSETGGQPQHF.

In DNA, the CDR3 is TGTGCCAGCAGTGAGAATAGCGGGGCCTACAATGAGCAGTTCTTC. Translating gives CASSENSGAYNEQFF. This rearrangement joins TRBV2 to TRBJ2-1; 8 nucleotides agree with TRBD2. Germline V gives CDR1 SNHLY, CDR2 FYNNEI. J lost 2 bases, V lost 3 bases, and 3 bases had no gene match. CDR3 length: 15 residues.

J is TRBJ2-1 and V is TRBV9; D uncertain. The CDR3 is made up of 16 amino acids. Per the germline V gene, CDR1 is SGDLS and CDR2 is YYNGEE. Trimming removed 0 bases at V and 0 bases at J, with 10 bases between. CDR3 nucleotide sequence: TGTGCCAGCAGCGTAGATGGCAGGAGCTCCTACAATGAGCAGTTCTTC. Protein sequence: CASSVDGRSSYNEQFF.

This clone was observed once. The gene calls are TRBV19 and TRBJ1-2, with a possible D match to TRBD1 (5 bases). The V end lost 3 bases, the J end lost 4 bases, and 12 bases lay between the germline ends. Germline CDR1 is LNHDA and CDR2 is SQIVND (reference sequence). The CDR3 has 14 amino acids. The CDR3 loop reads CASSISRGGYGYTF. CDR3 in DNA: TGTGCCAGTAGTATTTCACGCGGGGGCTATGGCTACACCTTC.

This clone came up once. The chain employs TRBV12-5 and TRBJ2-2; D is perhaps TRBD2 (5 bases). CDR3 length: 17 residues. Germline CDR1 is LGHNT and CDR2 is FRNRAP. Trimming cost V 2 bases and J 5 bases, with 18 bases left between them. The CDR3 coding sequence is TGTGCTAGTGGTTTGAGGAGTGAGGGCTTGGAAACCGGGGAGCTGTTTTTT. Translated: CASGLRSEGLETGELFF.

Concerning this clone: Additional DNA sequences in this sample encode the identical CDR3. The chain is built from TRBV30 and TRBJ1-1; a possible D gene is TRBD1 (6 bases). The CDR3 has 14 residues. Per germline, CDR1 GTSNPN and CDR2 SVGIG (reference sequence). Trimming took off 2 bases at V and 6 bases at J, with 16 bases between the two ends. Here the CDR3 DNA reads TGTGCCTGGAGTAAGGGAACAGGGTATTCTGAAGCTTTCTTT. Protein: CAWSKGTGYSEAFF.

V usage is TRBV2 and J usage is TRBJ2-5; 8 bases fit TRBD2. This CDR3 spans 19 amino acids. Unmatched junction bases numbered 14, after V lost 1 base and J lost 1 base. CDR1 is SNHLY, CDR2 FYNNEI, per germline. The DNA of the CDR3 is TGTGCCAGCAGTGAAGATTGGGGCGGGGGGATAAAAGCCCAAGAGACCCAGTACTTC. The encoded protein is CASSEDWGGGIKAQETQYF.

The chain combines TRBV2 with TRBJ1-5; TRBD1 matches 10 bases. Germline V gene data show CDR1 as SNHLY and CDR2 as FYNNEI. After removal of 6 bases from V and 1 base from J, the junction contained 9 bases not matched to a gene. The CDR3 sequence is 17 residues long. For the CDR3, the DNA is TGTGCCAGCAGACCCAGGACAGGGGGGGTAAGCAATCAGCCCCAGCATTTT. Protein: CASRPRTGGVSNQPQHF.

This clone was picked up a small number of times. This chain uses TRBV9 with TRBJ2-1; D call uncertain. The V gene's germline CDR1 is SGDLS and CDR2 YYNGEE. V was trimmed by 4 bases and J by 9 bases, leaving 14 bases between them. CDR3 length equals 13 residues. CDR3 coding DNA: TGTGCCAGCAGCCCGAACCGAGACGTTGAGCAGTTCTTC. It encodes CASSPNRDVEQFF.

This clone occurred a few times. This chain's CDR3 is CASSYGGGNQPQHF. DNA for the CDR3: TGTGCCAGCAGTTATGGCGGTGGCAATCAGCCCCAGCATTTT. The chain is built from TRBV27 and TRBJ1-5; no reliable D call. Germline CDR1 and CDR2: MNHEY and SMNVEV (reference sequence). Trimming cost V 4 bases and J 2 bases, with 9 bases left between them. This CDR3 comprises 14 residues.

This clone was detected once. CDR3: CAISGEGDYGYTF. CDR3 in DNA: TGTGCCATCAGTGGGGAGGGAGACTATGGCTACACCTTC. V and J are TRBV10-3 and TRBJ1-2; D uncertain. CDR3 length equals 13 residues. Germline CDR1 and CDR2: ENHRY and SYGVKD. The V end was cut by 4 bases, the J end by 3 bases, with 9 bases between.

The rearrangement uses TRBV6-5 and TRBJ1-6; no definite D call. CDR1 MNHEY and CDR2 SVGAGI come from the germline V gene. V lost 5 bases and J lost 1, with 9 bases in between. This CDR3 is 15 amino acids long. The CDR3 nucleotides are TGTGCCAGCAGTAAAGGAGGATCCTATAATTCACCCCTCCACTTT. This codes for CASSKGGSYNSPLHF.

CDR3 nucleotide sequence: TGTGCCTGGAGTGCCGGCTCGGGGGGGACCCAGTACTTC. Its protein is CAWSAGSGGTQYF. The chain carries TRBV30 and TRBJ2-5; 7 nucleotides align to TRBD2. This CDR3 spans 13 amino acids. The ends lost 1 base at V and 7 bases at J; junction bases unmatched: 6. Germline V gives CDR1 GTSNPN, CDR2 SVGIG (reference sequence).

CDR3 in DNA: TGCGCCAGCAGCTTGGGACGGGGTGGGAGCCAAGAGACCCAGTACTTC. Its translation: CASSLGRGGSQETQYF. The V and J genes are TRBV5-1 and TRBJ2-5; possible D gene TRBD2, 5 bases. The CDR3 consists of 16 residues. Germline values: CDR1 SGHRS, CDR2 YFSETQ. V dropped 0 bases and J dropped 1 base, with 13 bases sitting between them.

V gene TRBV18 combines with J gene TRBJ1-6, with D unclear. The CDR3 is 15 amino acids. Germline V lookup: CDR1 KGHSH, CDR2 LQKENI. V was pared by 4 bases and J by 8 bases, with 15 bases between. The CDR3 DNA reads TGTGCCAGCTCACGCCCCGATCCCCATCATTCACCCCTCCACTTT. It yields the protein CASSRPDPHHSPLHF.

J is TRBJ1-5 and V is TRBV6-1; D may be TRBD1 (6 bases). The germline gives CDR1 MNHNS, CDR2 SASEGT. V shed 6 bases and J shed 0 bases, with 12 bases lying between them. This CDR3 spans 15 amino acids. The CDR3 nucleotides are TGTGCCAGCAGCTTGACAGGTAATAGCAATCAGCCCCAGCATTTT. It yields the protein CASSLTGNSNQPQHF.

V and J are TRBV27 and TRBJ1-2, with 11 bases that match TRBD1. The CDR3 length is 14 residues. Germline CDR1 reads MNHEY; CDR2 reads SMNVEV (reference sequence). V shed 5 bases and J 7 bases; nucleotides not matched to a gene: 6. CDR3 bases: TGTGCCAGCAGTAAGCCCGGGACAGGGGGTGGCTACACCTTC. It specifies CASSKPGTGGGYTF.

The chain is built from TRBV7-6 and TRBJ2-1; D perhaps matches TRBD2 (5 bases). The germline CDR1 and CDR2 sequences are SGHVS and FNYEAQ. The CDR3 consists of 14 residues. Trimming stripped 1 base from V and 4 bases from J, with 8 bases between. CDR3 nucleotides: TGTGCCAGCAGCTTAGGGCGAGGGTACAATGAGCAGTTCTTC. Encoded protein: CASSLGRGYNEQFF.

V gene TRBV19 combines with J gene TRBJ1-5; unclear D gene. CDR3 length equals 13 residues. Per germline, CDR1 LNHDA and CDR2 SQIVND (reference sequence). V was cut by 0 bases and J by 5 bases, with 5 bases left in between. The CDR3 region is CASSIDIYQPQHF. The CDR3 coding sequence is TGTGCCAGTAGTATAGACATCTATCAGCCCCAGCATTTT.

J is TRBJ1-2 and V is TRBV7-2; D gene ambiguous. The length of the CDR3 is 13 residues. Germline loops: CDR1 SGHTA, CDR2 FQGNSA. Deletions cut 5 bases from V and 4 bases from J, with 11 bases between. For the CDR3, the DNA is TGTGCCAGCAGCCCTCCGGTCGCCTATGGCTACACCTTC. It is translated as CASSPPVAYGYTF.

The chain couples TRBV7-8 to TRBJ2-7; 8 bases line up with TRBD1. The V and J ends lost 5 bases and 4 bases, in that order; junction bases with no gene match: 16. The CDR3 contains 17 residues. CDR1 and CDR2 (germline): SGHVS, FQNEAQ. This CDR3 is CASSQTGVRTGKYEQYF. The CDR3 nucleotides are TGTGCCAGCAGCCAGACCGGCGTCCGGACAGGGAAATACGAGCAGTACTTC.

The chain is built from TRBV19 and TRBJ2-5, with D possibly called TRBD1 or TRBD2 (6 bases each). Germline CDR1 reads LNHDA; CDR2 reads SQIVND (reference sequence). The CDR3 consists of 12 residues. Trimming shortened V by 3 bases and J by 9 bases, and 11 bases separated the two germline ends. CDR3 sequence reads: CASSIGGGPQYF. The CDR3 DNA reads TGTGCCAGTAGTATTGGTGGGGGGCCCCAGTACTTC.

V gene TRBV30 combines with J gene TRBJ1-6; D is unresolved. Trimming cost V 3 bases and J 6 bases, with 9 bases left between them. The CDR3 length is 13 residues. Germline V CDR1 and CDR2: GTSNPN, SVGIG (reference sequence). The CDR3 spells CAWRQSVNSPLHF. The CDR3 DNA reads as TGTGCCTGGAGGCAGTCTGTTAATTCACCCCTCCACTTT.

The chain carries TRBV10-3 and TRBJ2-7; the D call may be TRBD1 or TRBD2 (5 bases each). CDR3 length: 12 amino acids. Per the germline V gene, CDR1 is ENHRY and CDR2 is SYGVKD. The V end lost 11 bases, the J end lost 3 bases, and 14 bases lay between the germline ends. The CDR3 DNA sequence: TGTGCCCCCGTTGTGGGGGACTACGAGCAGTACTTC. This encodes CAPVVGDYEQYF.

V gene TRBV11-2 combines with J gene TRBJ2-1, with D possibly called TRBD1 or TRBD2 (5 bases each). This CDR3 has 17 residues. The V end lost 5 bases, the J end lost 1 base, and 18 bases lay between the germline ends. Germline V gives CDR1 SGHAT, CDR2 FQNNGV. CDR3 DNA: TGTGCCAGCAGCCAATTTCGGGGACCCCGATCCTACAATGAGCAGTTCTTC. Translation gives CASSQFRGPRSYNEQFF.

This clone appeared once. The chain recombines TRBV6-5 with TRBJ2-2; D unclear. The CDR3 runs 14 residues. From germline, CDR1 is MNHEY and CDR2 SVGAGI. Trimming pared 3 bases from V and 4 bases from J, leaving 9 bases between. The CDR3 here is CASSYFRSTGELFF. In DNA form, the CDR3 reads TGTGCCAGCAGTTATTTCCGATCCACCGGGGAGCTGTTTTTT.

The J gene is TRBJ2-1, the V gene TRBV6-1, with a possible D match to TRBD1 (6 bases). V lost 5 bases to trimming and J lost 12 bases, with 17 bases between them. This CDR3 spans 13 amino acids. The germline CDR1 and CDR2 sequences are MNHNS and SASEGT. DNA for the CDR3: TGTGCCAGCAGTAACGACAGGTCCGGTGCGCAGTTCTTC. Amino acid sequence: CASSNDRSGAQFF.

The V call is TRBV19, the J call TRBJ2-1, with 8 bases identical to TRBD1. This CDR3 region has 13 residues. Losses at the gene ends were 8 bases for V and 10 bases for J; bases not matched to a gene: 10. Germline CDR1 reads LNHDA; CDR2 reads SQIVND (reference sequence). CDR3 sequence: CASAGQGVTEQFF. CDR3 DNA: TGTGCCAGTGCAGGACAGGGTGTCACGGAGCAGTTCTTC.

The rearrangement uses TRBV6-5 and TRBJ1-5, with unresolved D. The V end lost 0 bases, the J end lost 7 bases, and 7 bases lay between the germline ends. Per the germline V gene, CDR1 is MNHEY and CDR2 is SVGAGI. The length of the CDR3 is 13 residues. In DNA, the CDR3 is TGTGCCAGCAGTTACTCCCCGGGGCAGCCCCAGCATTTT. It encodes CASSYSPGQPQHF.

The chain is built from TRBV7-2 and TRBJ2-7; D unresolved. In germline, CDR1 is SGHTA, CDR2 FQGNSA. This CDR3 is 13 amino acids long. V gave up 2 bases and J gave up 3 bases, with 8 bases separating them. For the CDR3, the DNA is TGTGCCAGCAGCTTATACACAGACTACGAGCAGTACTTC. It is translated as CASSLYTDYEQYF.